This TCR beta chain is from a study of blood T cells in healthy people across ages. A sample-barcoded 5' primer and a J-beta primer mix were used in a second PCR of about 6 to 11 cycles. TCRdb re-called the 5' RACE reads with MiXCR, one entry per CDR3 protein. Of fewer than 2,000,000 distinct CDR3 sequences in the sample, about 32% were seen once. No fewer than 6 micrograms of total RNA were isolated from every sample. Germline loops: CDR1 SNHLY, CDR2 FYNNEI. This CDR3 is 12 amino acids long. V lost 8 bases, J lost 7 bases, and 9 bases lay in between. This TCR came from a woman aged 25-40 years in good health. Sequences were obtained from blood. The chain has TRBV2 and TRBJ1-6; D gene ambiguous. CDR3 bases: TGTGCCAGCCAGGCGGTGAATTCACCCCTCCACTTT. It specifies CASQAVNSPLHF.